A selection of T cell receptor beta chains follows, all from one sample in a study of shared clonotypes between healthy human individuals. Measured with immunoSEQ multiplex PCR; TCRdb has only the in-frame clones, and not every one. The sample yields around 2,000,000 clones, 85% to 95% seen once. The material sequenced was naive CD4+ T cells sorted from blood. The receptors derive from a young man in good health. Both conserved end residues are part of each CDR3. The order of the fields is CDR3 protein, CDR3 DNA, D gene, J gene, clone size, V gene. A D gene is named only where the DNA matches it firmly. Clone size is given for some rows only: seen once, a few or many times, or a class if the clone is expanded.

CDR3: CATRRGFSPLHF
DNA: TGTGCCACCCGCCGGGGGTTCTCACCCCTCCACTTT
D: -
J: TRBJ1-6
size: -
V: TRBV28

CDR3: CSVDWAGLYNEQFF
DNA: TGCAGCGTTGACTGGGCAGGTCTCTACAATGAGCAGTTCTTC
D: -
J: TRBJ2-1
size: -
V: TRBV29-1

CDR3: CASTQAAGAETEAFF
DNA: TGCGCCAGCACCCAGGCGGCGGGGGCGGAAACTGAAGCTTTCTTT
D: -
J: TRBJ1-1
size: -
V: TRBV5-1

CDR3: CASSQEGEFHGYTF
DNA: TGTGCCAGCAGCCAGGAAGGGGAGTTTCATGGCTACACCTTC
D: -
J: TRBJ1-2
size: once
V: TRBV6-6

CDR3: CASRTSGDSSTDTQYF
DNA: TGTGCCTCCAGGACTAGCGGGGACTCTAGCACAGATACGCAGTATTTT
D: TRBD2
J: TRBJ2-3
size: -
V: TRBV10-3

CDR3: CASSVEPVGFTGGGEQYF
DNA: TGTGCCAGCAGCGTAGAACCGGTAGGGTTTACAGGAGGGGGCGAGCAGTACTTC
D: -
J: TRBJ2-7
size: -
V: TRBV9

CDR3: CASSPQVGGASGELFF
DNA: TGCGCCAGCAGCCCTCAGGTTGGGGGCGCTTCTGGGGAGCTGTTTTTT
D: -
J: TRBJ2-2
size: -
V: TRBV4-1

CDR3: CASSPGASGGWETQYF
DNA: TGTGCCAGCAGCCCCGGGGCTAGCGGGGGTTGGGAGACCCAGTACTTC
D: TRBD2
J: TRBJ2-5
size: -
V: TRBV27

CDR3: CAWSAVGERGTDTQYF
DNA: TGTGCCTGGAGTGCCGTAGGGGAGCGCGGCACAGATACGCAGTATTTT
D: -
J: TRBJ2-3
size: -
V: TRBV30

CDR3: CASSLDPFYGYTF
DNA: TGTGCCAGCAGCCTCGACCCCTTCTATGGCTACACCTTC
D: -
J: TRBJ1-2
size: -
V: TRBV6-1

CDR3: CASQNGQLFF
DNA: TGTGCCAGCCAAAATGGGCAACTGTTTTTT
D: -
J: TRBJ1-4
size: once
V: TRBV2

CDR3: CASSYRGGGYTF
DNA: TGTGCCAGCAGTTACCGGGGAGGTGGCTACACCTTC
D: -
J: TRBJ1-2
size: once
V: TRBV28

CDR3: CASSEWGSGRDEQFF
DNA: TGTGCCAGCAGTGAATGGGGTAGCGGGAGAGATGAGCAGTTCTTC
D: TRBD2
J: TRBJ2-1
size: -
V: TRBV25-1

CDR3: CASSSLGSSYNEQFF
DNA: TGTGCCAGCAGTTCCCTCGGTAGCTCCTACAATGAGCAGTTCTTC
D: -
J: TRBJ2-1
size: -
V: TRBV27

CDR3: CASSPFTGQAPLEQYF
DNA: TGTGCCAGCAGCCCCTTCACGGGACAGGCTCCCCTCGAGCAGTACTTC
D: TRBD1
J: TRBJ2-7
size: -
V: TRBV14

CDR3: CASREGTGSPLHF
DNA: TGCGCCAGCAGGGAGGGGACAGGTTCACCCCTCCACTTT
D: TRBD1
J: TRBJ1-6
size: -
V: TRBV5-1

CDR3: CASSLQPGQASNVLTF
DNA: TGTGCCAGCAGTTTACAACCGGGACAAGCGTCCAACGTCCTGACTTTC
D: -
J: TRBJ2-6
size: once
V: TRBV7-2

CDR3: CASSQDVTLAGGPVTQYF
DNA: TGCGCCAGCAGCCAAGATGTCACCCTAGCGGGGGGGCCTGTGACCCAGTACTTC
D: TRBD2
J: TRBJ2-5
size: once
V: TRBV4-1

CDR3: CASRPSGRSYEQYF
DNA: TGTGCCAGCAGACCTAGCGGGAGGTCCTACGAGCAGTACTTC
D: TRBD2
J: TRBJ2-7
size: -
V: TRBV6-5

CDR3: CAWSRGQGTYEQYF
DNA: TGTGCCTGGAGTAGGGGACAGGGGACCTACGAGCAGTACTTC
D: TRBD1
J: TRBJ2-7
size: -
V: TRBV30

CDR3: CASSLNVVNYGYTF
DNA: TGTGCCAGCAGCTTAAACGTGGTTAACTATGGCTACACCTTC
D: -
J: TRBJ1-2
size: -
V: TRBV7-8

CDR3: CASSSPGLTSPLHF
DNA: TGTGCCAGCAGTTCCCCGGGACTAACCTCACCCCTCCACTTT
D: -
J: TRBJ1-6
size: -
V: TRBV6-5

CDR3: CASSPRDRVGNEQFF
DNA: TGTGCCAGCAGTCCCCGGGACAGGGTCGGCAATGAGCAGTTCTTC
D: TRBD1
J: TRBJ2-1
size: -
V: TRBV28

CDR3: CASSPTASSYEQYF
DNA: TGTGCCAGCTCACCGACAGCGAGCTCCTACGAGCAGTACTTC
D: -
J: TRBJ2-7
size: -
V: TRBV18

CDR3: CASSLDVTYEQYF
DNA: TGTGCCAGCAGCTTGGACGTAACCTACGAGCAGTACTTC
D: -
J: TRBJ2-7
size: -
V: TRBV7-9

CDR3: CASSLRGYPREQYF
DNA: TGTGCCAGCAGCTTACGCGGGTATCCTAGGGAGCAGTACTTC
D: -
J: TRBJ2-7
size: -
V: TRBV13

CDR3: CASSPMGQLNRKQYF
DNA: TGTGCCAGCAGCCCGATGGGGCAATTGAATAGGAAGCAGTACTTC
D: -
J: TRBJ2-7
size: -
V: TRBV14